The present T cell receptor beta chain was sequenced within a study of blood T cells in healthy people across ages. Whole-study findings and limits: There were more naive CD4+ cells and higher diversity in long-lived donors than in aged donors.

The length of the CDR3 is 17 residues. Germline V lookup: CDR1 KGHSH, CDR2 LQKENI. With 4 bases removed from V and 3 bases from J, the gap between germline ends came to 20 bases. A second about 6 to 11 cycle PCR used barcoded and J-beta primers. TCRdb used MiXCR to reprocess the 5' RACE reads, holding one entry per CDR3 protein. The sample holds about 510,000 distinct CDR3 sequences, around 27% seen once. This clonotype was picked up a small number of times. The antigen is not known. These same data were also listed under a study on T cells of mothers and their children. Turning to that study: Second-PCR amplification with M1S added sample barcodes and 2-4 random nucleotides. Each child gave about 3 million TCR beta CDR3 reads (each mother, over 9.5 million). Relative to unrelated pairs, biologically related mother-child dyads exhibited marginally greater, non-significant overlap.

The source is a boy aged 2-15 years in good health. The chain recombines TRBV18 with TRBJ2-3, with a weak D call TRBD2 (6 bases). The sequenced sample consisted of blood. CDR3 in DNA: TGTGCCAGCTCACAGGGACCCGGTGGAGGGCCGACAGATACGCAGTATTTT. Protein sequence: CASSQGPGGGPTDTQYF.